This T cell receptor (beta chain) appears in the sequencing data of a study of regulatory T cells in long-lasting Graves disease. The time point: newly diagnosed GD, antithyroid drugs for less than 3 months. RNA from PBMCs was the source of the TCR library. CDR3 regions were amplified by Arm-PCR using iRepertoire HTBI primers to build TCR beta libraries. TCRdb re-called the multiplex PCR reads through MiXCR, storing one row per CDR3 protein. The table lists a few hundred thousand distinct CDR3 sequences, over 15% of them singletons, with roughly 29% in the top ten. This clonotype was found many times. A further study also used this sample, focusing on T cells in Graves' hyperthyroidism and ophthalmopathy.

The sequences come from peripheral blood mononuclear cells (PBMCs), collected at new diagnosis, from a patient treated with antithyroid drugs. The source of this sequence is a man aged 35-49 years with Graves disease.

In DNA form, the CDR3 reads TGCAGTGCTTCCCACCCTGGACAGTTTAACTATGGCTACACCTTC. It is translated as CSASHPGQFNYGYTF. J is TRBJ1-2 and V is TRBV20-1; possible D gene TRBD1, 6 bases. Germline lookup yields CDR1 DFQATT and CDR2 SNEGSKA (reference sequence). CDR3 size: 15 residues. V shed 5 bases and J shed 1 base, with 17 bases lying between them.